Shown below are 6 T cell receptor beta chains from a single sample sequenced in a study of T cells after yellow fever vaccination. Using its own MiXCR run on the 5' RACE reads, TCRdb lists one record per CDR3 protein. The repertoire holds around 300,000 distinct CDR3 sequences, with approximately 4.5% as singletons. Here the sequenced sample was PBMCs, taken 15 days after the yellow fever booster vaccination. These receptors all come from a man aged 18-30 years who received the YFV17D yellow fever vaccine.

This clonotype occurred many times. V gene TRBV4-3 combines with J gene TRBJ2-4; TRBD1 or TRBD2 may be the D gene (5 bases each). V gave up 0 bases and J gave up 9 bases, with 9 bases separating them. The CDR3 length is 13 residues. Germline CDR1 LGHNA, CDR2 YSLEER. In DNA form, the CDR3 reads TGCGCCAGCAGCCAAGATACAGGAGGCATTCAGTACTTC. Translation: CASSQDTGGIQYF.

This clonotype was observed at least ten times. The V call is TRBV15, the J call TRBJ2-3; D may correspond to TRBD1 or TRBD2 (5 bases each). Trimming stripped 0 bases from V and 2 bases from J, with 9 bases between. The germline CDR1 and CDR2 sequences are LNHNV and YYDKDF (reference sequence). The length of the CDR3 is 15 residues. In nucleotides, the CDR3 is TGTGCCACCAGCAGAGATCGAGGGGACACAGATACGCAGTATTTT. Its protein is CATSRDRGDTDTQYF. Filled out from reference TRBV15 and TRBJ2-3, the complete variable domain reads DAMVIQNPRYQVTQFGKPVTLSCSQTLNHNVMYWYQQKSSQAPKLLFHYYDKDFNNEADTPDNFQSRRPNTSFCFLDIRSPGLGDTAMYLCATSRDRGDTDTQYFGPGTRLTVL.

This clonotype has more than one count but fewer than ten. The V gene is TRBV3-1, the J gene TRBJ2-1, with D maybe TRBD2 (6 bases). The CDR3 length is 16 residues. Germline V lookup: CDR1 LGHDT, CDR2 YNNKEL (reference sequence). Between the trimmed V and J ends, which lost 2 bases and 8 bases, there was a span of 19 bases. The CDR3 loop reads CASSQLRIGSSDEQFF. The CDR3 DNA sequence: TGTGCCAGCAGCCAACTAAGAATTGGGTCTAGCGATGAGCAGTTCTTC.

This clonotype was counted ten times or more. The genes are TRBV6-7 and TRBJ2-7; 10 bases are shared with TRBD1. TRBV6-7 is treated as an ORF (open reading frame) with a function not yet certain. Losses at the gene ends were 6 bases for V and 1 base for J; bases not matched to a gene: 6. This CDR3 has 15 residues. The CDR3 DNA reads as TGTGCCAGCAGCCTATGGACAGGGGGTTCCTACGAGCAGTACGTC. This gives the protein CASSLWTGGSYEQYV.

The table lists this clonotype with many counts. This sequence joins TRBV2 and TRBJ2-2; 11 nucleotides line up with TRBD2. V lost 4 bases to trimming and J lost 4 bases; unmatched junction nucleotides: 2. The CDR3 consists of 15 residues. From germline, CDR1 is SNHLY and CDR2 FYNNEI. CDR3 sequence (DNA): TGTGCCAGCAGTGGGACTAGCGGGCGCACCGGGGAGCTGTTTTTT. Translating gives CASSGTSGRTGELFF.

This clonotype was counted a few times. The chain couples TRBV7-9 to TRBJ2-2; 9 nucleotides align to TRBD2. The CDR3 has 16 residues. With V trimmed by 2 bases and J by 1 base, 2 bases remained unmatched. The germline V gene has CDR1 SEHNR and CDR2 FQNEAQ (reference sequence). CDR3 region: CASSLKLAGNTGELFF. Here the CDR3 DNA reads TGTGCCAGCAGCTTAAAACTAGCGGGGAACACCGGGGAGCTGTTTTTT.